This T cell receptor (beta chain) was identified in a study of blood T cell repertoires in COVID-19. The overall study: Specimens from acute and convalescent COVID-19 originated in the United States, Italy and Spain. PBMCs, B-cell-depleted T cells, or T cells provided the cDNA or gDNA that made up the material.

This clone has more than one count but fewer than ten. CDR3 length: 16 amino acids. Trimming stripped 5 bases from V and 3 bases from J, with 18 bases between. Germline V CDR1 and CDR2: SGHVS, FQNEAQ. As processed by the authors: It was from reference gene primer amplification that nucleated cell counts were estimated. Libraries were prepared by immunoSEQ multiplex PCR; TCRdb keeps only in-frame clonotypes and omits some of them. D and trimming come from the DNA, and the V and J calls and clone size come from that table. The sample lists about 110,000 clones, 71% occurring once. This TCR was recovered from a woman in her 40s with acute or convalescent COVID-19. The chain joins TRBV7-8 to TRBJ2-3; TRBD2 might be the D (7 bases). The specimen sequenced was peripheral blood. CDR3 sequence: CASSQTGGPGTDTQYF. As DNA, the CDR3 is TGTGCCAGCAGCCAAACCGGGGGGCCTGGGACAGATACGCAGTATTTT. Full variable domain (outside the CDR3, taken from reference TRBV7-8 and TRBJ2-3): GAGVSQSPRYKVAKRGQDVALRCDPISGHVSLFWYQQALGQGPEFLTYFQNEAQLDKSGLPSDRFFAERPEGSVSTLKIQRTQQEDSAVYLCASSQTGGPGTDTQYFGPGTRLTVL.